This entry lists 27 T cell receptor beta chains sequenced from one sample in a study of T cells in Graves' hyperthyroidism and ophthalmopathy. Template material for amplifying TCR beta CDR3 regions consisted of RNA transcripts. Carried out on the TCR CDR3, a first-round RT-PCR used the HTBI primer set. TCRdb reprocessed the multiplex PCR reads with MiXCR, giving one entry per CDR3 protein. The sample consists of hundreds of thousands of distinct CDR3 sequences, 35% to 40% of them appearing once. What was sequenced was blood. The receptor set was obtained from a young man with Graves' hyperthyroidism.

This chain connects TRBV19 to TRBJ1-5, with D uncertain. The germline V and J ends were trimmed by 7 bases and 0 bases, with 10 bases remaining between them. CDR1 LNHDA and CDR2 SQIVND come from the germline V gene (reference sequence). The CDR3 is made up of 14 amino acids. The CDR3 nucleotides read TGTGCCAGTAAATACCCAGATAGCAATCAGCCCCAGCATTTT. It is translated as CASKYPDSNQPQHF.

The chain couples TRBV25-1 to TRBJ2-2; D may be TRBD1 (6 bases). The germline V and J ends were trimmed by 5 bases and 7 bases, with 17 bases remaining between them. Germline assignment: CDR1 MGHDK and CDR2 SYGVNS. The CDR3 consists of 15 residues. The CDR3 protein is CASSYAGGESGELFF. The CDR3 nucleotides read TGTGCCAGCAGTTACGCTGGGGGCGAGAGCGGGGAGCTGTTTTTT.

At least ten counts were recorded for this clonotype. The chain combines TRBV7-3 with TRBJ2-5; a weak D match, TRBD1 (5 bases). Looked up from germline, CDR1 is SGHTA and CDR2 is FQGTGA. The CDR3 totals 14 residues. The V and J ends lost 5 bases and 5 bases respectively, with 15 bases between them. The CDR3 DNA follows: TGTGCCAGCAGCGCCACCGGACAACGGGAGACCCAGTACTTC. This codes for CASSATGQRETQYF.

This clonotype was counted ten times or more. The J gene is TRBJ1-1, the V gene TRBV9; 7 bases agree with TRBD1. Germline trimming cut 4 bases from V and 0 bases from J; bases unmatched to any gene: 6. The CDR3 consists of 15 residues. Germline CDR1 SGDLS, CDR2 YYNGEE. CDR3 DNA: TGTGCCAGCAGCATAACAGGGGCCTTGAACACTGAAGCTTTCTTT. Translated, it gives CASSITGALNTEAFF.

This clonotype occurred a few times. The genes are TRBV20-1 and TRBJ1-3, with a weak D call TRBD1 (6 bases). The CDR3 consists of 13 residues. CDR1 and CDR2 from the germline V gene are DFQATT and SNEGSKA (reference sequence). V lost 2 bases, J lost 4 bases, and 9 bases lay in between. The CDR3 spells CSARPGGGNTIYF. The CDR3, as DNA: TGCAGTGCTAGACCGGGGGGCGGAAACACCATATATTTT.

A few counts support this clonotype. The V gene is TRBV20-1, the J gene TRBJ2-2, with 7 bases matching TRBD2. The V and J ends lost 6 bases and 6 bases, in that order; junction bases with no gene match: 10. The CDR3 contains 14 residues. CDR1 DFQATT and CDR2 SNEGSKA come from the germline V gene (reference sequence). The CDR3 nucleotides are TGCAGTGCCCCCTCCGGGACTAAATCCGGGGAGCTGTTTTTT. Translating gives CSAPSGTKSGELFF.

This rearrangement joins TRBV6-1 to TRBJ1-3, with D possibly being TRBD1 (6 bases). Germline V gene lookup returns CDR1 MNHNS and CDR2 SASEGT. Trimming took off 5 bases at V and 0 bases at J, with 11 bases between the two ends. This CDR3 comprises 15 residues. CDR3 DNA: TGTGCCAGCAGTCGCCCGGGGGCCTCTGGAAACACCATATATTTT. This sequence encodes CASSRPGASGNTIYF.

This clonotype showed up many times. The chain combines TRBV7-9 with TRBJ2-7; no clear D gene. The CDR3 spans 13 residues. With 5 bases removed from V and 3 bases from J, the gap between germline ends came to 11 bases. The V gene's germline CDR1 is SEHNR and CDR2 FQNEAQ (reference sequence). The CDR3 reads CASSPPLDYEQYF. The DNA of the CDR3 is TGTGCCAGCAGCCCCCCCCTAGACTACGAGCAGTACTTC.

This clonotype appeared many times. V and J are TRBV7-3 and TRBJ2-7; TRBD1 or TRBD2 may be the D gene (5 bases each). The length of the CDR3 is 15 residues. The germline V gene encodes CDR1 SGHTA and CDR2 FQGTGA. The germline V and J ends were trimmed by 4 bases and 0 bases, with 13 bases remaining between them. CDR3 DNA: TGTGCCAGCAGCTCCCCGGGACGGCACTCCTACGAGCAGTACTTC. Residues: CASSSPGRHSYEQYF.

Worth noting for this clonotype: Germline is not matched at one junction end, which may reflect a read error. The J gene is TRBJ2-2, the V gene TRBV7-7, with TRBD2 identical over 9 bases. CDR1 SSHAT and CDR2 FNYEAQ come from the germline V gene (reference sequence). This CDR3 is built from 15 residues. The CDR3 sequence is CASSSGTSNAGELFF. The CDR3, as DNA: TGTGCTAGCAGCTCCGGGACTAGCAATGCCGGGGAGCTGTTTTTT.

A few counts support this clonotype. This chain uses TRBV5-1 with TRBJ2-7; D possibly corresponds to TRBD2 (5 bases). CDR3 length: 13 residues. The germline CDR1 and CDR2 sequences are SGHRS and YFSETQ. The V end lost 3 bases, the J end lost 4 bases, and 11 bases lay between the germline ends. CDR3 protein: CASSYERGYEQYF. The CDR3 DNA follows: TGCGCCAGCAGCTACGAAAGAGGGTACGAGCAGTACTTC.

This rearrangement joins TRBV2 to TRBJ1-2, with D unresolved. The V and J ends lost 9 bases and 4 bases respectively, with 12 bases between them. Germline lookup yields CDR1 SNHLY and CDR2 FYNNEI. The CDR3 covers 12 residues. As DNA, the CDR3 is TGTGCCAGAGAGAAAGCTAGCTATGGCTACACCTTC. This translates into CAREKASYGYTF.

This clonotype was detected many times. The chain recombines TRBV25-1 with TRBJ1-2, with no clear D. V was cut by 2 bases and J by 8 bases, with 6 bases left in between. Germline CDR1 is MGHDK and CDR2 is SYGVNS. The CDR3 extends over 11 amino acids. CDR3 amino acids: CASSETWGYTF. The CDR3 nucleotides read TGTGCCAGCAGTGAAACTTGGGGCTACACCTTC.

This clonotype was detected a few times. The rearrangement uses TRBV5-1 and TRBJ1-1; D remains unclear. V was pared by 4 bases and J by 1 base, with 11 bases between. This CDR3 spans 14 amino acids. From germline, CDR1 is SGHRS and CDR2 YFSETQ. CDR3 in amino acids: CASSRGFWNTEAFF. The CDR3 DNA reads TGCGCCAGCAGCAGAGGTTTCTGGAACACTGAAGCTTTCTTT.

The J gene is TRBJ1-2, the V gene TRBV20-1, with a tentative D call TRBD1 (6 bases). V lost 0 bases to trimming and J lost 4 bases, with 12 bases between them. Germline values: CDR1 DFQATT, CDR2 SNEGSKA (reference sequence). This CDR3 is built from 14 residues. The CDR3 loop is CSARDHRDSYGYTF. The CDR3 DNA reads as TGCAGTGCTAGAGACCACAGGGATAGCTATGGCTACACCTTC.

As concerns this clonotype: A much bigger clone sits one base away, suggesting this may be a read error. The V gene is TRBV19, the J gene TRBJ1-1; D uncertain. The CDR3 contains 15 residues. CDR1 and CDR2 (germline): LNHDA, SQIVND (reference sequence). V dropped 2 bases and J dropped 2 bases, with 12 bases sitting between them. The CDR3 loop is CASSIRARTNTEAFF. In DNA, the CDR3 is TGTGCCAGTAGTATAAGGGCCAGGACCAACACTGAAGCTTTCTTT.

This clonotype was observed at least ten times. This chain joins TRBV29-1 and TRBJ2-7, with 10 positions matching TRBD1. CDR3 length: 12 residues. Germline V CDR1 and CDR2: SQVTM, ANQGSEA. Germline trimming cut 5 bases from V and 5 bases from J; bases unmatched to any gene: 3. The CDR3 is CSVSGTGDEQYF. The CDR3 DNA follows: TGCAGCGTTTCCGGGACAGGGGACGAGCAGTACTTC.

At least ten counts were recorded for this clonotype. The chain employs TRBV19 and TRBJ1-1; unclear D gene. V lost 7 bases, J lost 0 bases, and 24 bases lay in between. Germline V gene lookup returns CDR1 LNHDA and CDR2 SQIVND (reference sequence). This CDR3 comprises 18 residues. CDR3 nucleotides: TGTGCCAGTACCTCCCGTGTCGGGCAGTCCGGGATGAACACTGAAGCTTTCTTT. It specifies CASTSRVGQSGMNTEAFF. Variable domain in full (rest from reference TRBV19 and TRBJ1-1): DGGITQSPKYLFRKEGQNVTLSCEQNLNHDAMYWYRQDPGQGLRLIYYSQIVNDFQKGDIAEGYSVSREKKESFPLTVTSAQKNPTAFYLCASTSRVGQSGMNTEAFFGQGTRLTVV.

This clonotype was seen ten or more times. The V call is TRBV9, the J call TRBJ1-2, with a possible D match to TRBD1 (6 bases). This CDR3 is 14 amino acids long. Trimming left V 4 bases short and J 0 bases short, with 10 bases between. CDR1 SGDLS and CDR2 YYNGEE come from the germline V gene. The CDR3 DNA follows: TGTGCCAGCAGCCCACAGGGAGCTAACTATGGCTACACCTTC. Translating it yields CASSPQGANYGYTF.

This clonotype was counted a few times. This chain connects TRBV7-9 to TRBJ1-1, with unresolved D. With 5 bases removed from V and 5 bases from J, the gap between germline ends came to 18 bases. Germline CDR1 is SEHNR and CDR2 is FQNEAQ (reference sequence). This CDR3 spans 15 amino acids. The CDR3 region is CASSALPGARTEAFF. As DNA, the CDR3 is TGTGCCAGCAGCGCCCTTCCGGGCGCGAGAACTGAAGCTTTCTTT.

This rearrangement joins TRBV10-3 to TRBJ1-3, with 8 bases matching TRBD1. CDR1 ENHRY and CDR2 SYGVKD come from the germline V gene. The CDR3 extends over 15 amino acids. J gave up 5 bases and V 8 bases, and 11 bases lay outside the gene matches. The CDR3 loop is CAIRARDRPRNTIYF. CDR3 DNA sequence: TGTGCCATCCGAGCCCGGGACAGGCCAAGAAACACCATATATTTT.

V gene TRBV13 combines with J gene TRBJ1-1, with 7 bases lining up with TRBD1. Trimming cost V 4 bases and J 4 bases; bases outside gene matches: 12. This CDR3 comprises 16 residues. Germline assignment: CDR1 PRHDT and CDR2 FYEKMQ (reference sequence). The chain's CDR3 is CASSSQGTALSTEAFF. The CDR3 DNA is TGTGCCAGCAGCTCTCAGGGGACAGCCTTGAGCACTGAAGCTTTCTTT.

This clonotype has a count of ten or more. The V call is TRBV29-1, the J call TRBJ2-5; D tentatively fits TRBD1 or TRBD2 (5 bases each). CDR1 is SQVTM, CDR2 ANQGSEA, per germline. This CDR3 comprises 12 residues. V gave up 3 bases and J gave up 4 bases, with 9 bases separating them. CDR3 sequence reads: CSVDTGLETQYF. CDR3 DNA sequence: TGCAGCGTTGATACAGGACTAGAGACCCAGTACTTC.

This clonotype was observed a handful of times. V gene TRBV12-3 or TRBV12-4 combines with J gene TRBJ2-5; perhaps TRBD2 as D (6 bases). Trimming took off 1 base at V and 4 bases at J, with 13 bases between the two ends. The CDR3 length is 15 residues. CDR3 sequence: CASSLGRVLGETQYF. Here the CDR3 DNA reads TGTGCCAGCAGTTTAGGGAGGGTCTTGGGAGAGACCCAGTACTTC.

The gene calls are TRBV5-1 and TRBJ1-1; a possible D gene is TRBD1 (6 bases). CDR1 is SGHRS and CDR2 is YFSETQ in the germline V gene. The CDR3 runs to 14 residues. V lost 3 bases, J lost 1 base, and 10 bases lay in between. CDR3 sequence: CASSSRQANTEAFF. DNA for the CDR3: TGCGCCAGCAGCTCACGACAGGCGAACACTGAAGCTTTCTTT.

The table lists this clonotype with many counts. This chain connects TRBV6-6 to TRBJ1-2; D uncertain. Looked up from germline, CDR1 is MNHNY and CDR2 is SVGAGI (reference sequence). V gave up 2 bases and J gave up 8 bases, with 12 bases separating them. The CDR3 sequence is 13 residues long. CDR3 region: CASSYPRESGYTF. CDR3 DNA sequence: TGTGCCAGCAGTTACCCCCGGGAGAGCGGCTACACCTTC.

Here the CDR3 reads CASSLGPGTSGELFF. CDR3 DNA sequence: TGTGCCAGCAGCTTAGGACCCGGGACTAGCGGGGAGCTGTTTTTT. The J gene is TRBJ2-2, the V gene TRBV7-6, with TRBD2 matching 8 bases. V dropped 1 base and J dropped 7; count of bases not matched to a gene: 5. The length of the CDR3 is 15 residues. The germline gives CDR1 SGHVS, CDR2 FNYEAQ.